The T cell receptor delta chain described here comes from a study of intestinal T cells in coeliac disease. Study details: All TRD cohort coeliac patients had raised anti-tissue transglutaminase antibodies. Whole-study findings and limits: PCR duplicates were indistinguishable from repeated CDR3 amino acid sequences.

More than 9 formalin-fixed paraffin-embedded scrolls, each 5 µm thick, supplied each case's genomic DNA. TRD repertoires were amplified in bulk with BIOMED-2 primers from about 150 ng of biopsy DNA. TCRdb re-analyzed the multiplex PCR reads via CATT. The sample holds approximately 1,400 delta-chain clones, around 69% seen once. Concerning this clone: What it recognizes is unknown.

Sequenced: a duodenal biopsy. This TCR was sampled from a human donor with celiac disease.

CDR3 region: CALGERGVQTFTDKLIF. DNA for the CDR3: TGTGCTCTTGGGGAAAGGGGCGTCCAGACCTTCACCGATAAACTCATCTTT. J is TRDJ1 and V is TRDV1, with no clear D. Trimming removed 2 bases at V and 1 base at J, with 17 bases between. The CDR3 loop spans 17 amino acids. Germline lookup yields CDR1 TSWWSYY and CDR2 QGS.